The next 22 T cell receptor beta chains were all read from a single sample in a study of early T cells in non-severe SARS-CoV-2 infection. TCRdb used MiXCR to reprocess the 5' RACE reads, holding one entry per CDR3 protein. The table includes 50,000 to 60,000 distinct CDR3 sequences, approximately 12% detected once. The sample comprised whole blood. Source of these receptors: an adult who was a healthcare worker with PCR-confirmed SARS-CoV-2 infection or an uninfected control (not recorded which).

The chain combines TRBV18 with TRBJ1-1, with 9 bases matching TRBD1. The CDR3 runs 16 residues. Losses at the gene ends were 6 bases for V and 0 bases for J; bases not matched to a gene: 8. Per germline, CDR1 KGHSH and CDR2 LQKENI. The CDR3 coding sequence is TGTGCCAGCTCCCCCGGACAGGGGAGAGTGAACACTGAAGCTTTCTTT. Protein product: CASSPGQGRVNTEAFF.

This clonotype was detected only a few times. The chain links TRBV7-9 to TRBJ2-7; possible D gene TRBD1, 6 bases. Trimming stripped 1 base from V and 0 bases from J, with 13 bases between. In germline, CDR1 is SEHNR, CDR2 FQNEAQ (reference sequence). This CDR3 region has 16 residues. The chain's CDR3 is CASSLDLQGHSYEQYF. CDR3 DNA: TGTGCCAGCAGCTTAGACCTACAGGGTCACTCCTACGAGCAGTACTTC.

The chain joins TRBV27 to TRBJ2-1; 7 positions match TRBD2. CDR3 length equals 13 residues. Trimming took 8 bases from V and 10 from J; bases not matched to a gene: 11. Germline CDR1 reads MNHEY; CDR2 reads SMNVEV (reference sequence). The chain's CDR3 is CASQRNSGREQFF. The CDR3 DNA is TGTGCCAGCCAAAGAAATAGCGGGCGGGAGCAGTTCTTC.

The chain carries TRBV3-1 and TRBJ2-3, with TRBD2 matching 8 bases. Per the germline V gene, CDR1 is LGHDT and CDR2 is YNNKEL (reference sequence). Germline trimming cut 0 bases from V and 2 bases from J; bases unmatched to any gene: 22. This CDR3 has 22 residues. The CDR3 loop reads CASSQDRARGGFAGGLTDTQYF. In DNA form, the CDR3 reads TGTGCCAGCAGCCAAGATCGGGCCAGGGGAGGTTTTGCGGGGGGCCTCACAGATACGCAGTATTTT.

V gene TRBV14 combines with J gene TRBJ2-1; 7 bases align to TRBD2. Germline V lookup: CDR1 SGHDN, CDR2 FVKESK. CDR3 length: 13 amino acids. The junction had 6 bases not matched to a gene; V was cut back by 4 bases and J by 9 bases. The CDR3 DNA follows: TGTGCCAGCAGCCTCCGACGGGGGGTTGAGCAGTTCTTC. Translated, it gives CASSLRRGVEQFF.

J is TRBJ2-3 and V is TRBV6-2 or TRBV6-3; tentatively, D is TRBD1 (6 bases). CDR3 size: 14 residues. Germline V gene sequence: CDR1 MNHEY, CDR2 SVGEGT. V was cut by 6 bases and J by 2 bases, with 12 bases left in between. CDR3 DNA sequence: TGTGCCAGCAGCGGACAGTTATCCACAGATACGCAGTATTTT. It yields the protein CASSGQLSTDTQYF.

This clonotype has a handful of counts. The genes are TRBV2 and TRBJ2-7, with 14 nucleotides matching TRBD2. This CDR3 contains 13 residues. J lost 12 bases, V lost 7 bases, and 8 bases had no gene match. Germline V gene lookup returns CDR1 SNHLY and CDR2 FYNNEI. DNA of the CDR3: TGTGCCAGCACGGGACTAGCGGGGGCAAGGAGGTACTTC. This gives the protein CASTGLAGARRYF.

This clonotype was detected many times. V and J are TRBV18 and TRBJ1-1; 9 nucleotides align to TRBD1. The ends lost 6 bases at V and 3 bases at J; junction bases unmatched: 11. Germline loops: CDR1 KGHSH, CDR2 LQKENI. The CDR3 covers 16 residues. CDR3 residues: CASSPPRRQGDTEAFF. As DNA, the CDR3 is TGTGCCAGCTCCCCGCCAAGAAGACAGGGGGACACTGAAGCTTTCTTT. The entire variable domain, with the rest obtained from reference TRBV18 and TRBJ1-1, is as follows: NAGVMQNPRHLVRRRGQEARLRCSPMKGHSHVYWYRQLPEEGLKFMVYLQKENIIDESGMPKERFSAEFPKEGPSILRIQQVVRGDSAAYFCASSPPRRQGDTEAFFGQGTRLTVV.

V usage is TRBV5-1 and J usage is TRBJ2-2; D is undetermined. V was cut by 2 bases and J by 6 bases, with 8 bases left in between. This CDR3 has 13 amino acids. Germline V gene data show CDR1 as SGHRS and CDR2 as YFSETQ. CDR3 sequence (DNA): TGCGCCAGCAGCTTCGGTTCATCCGGGGAGCTGTTTTTT. Translation gives CASSFGSSGELFF.

Many counts were recorded for this clonotype. This chain connects TRBV23-1 to TRBJ2-1; D might be TRBD2 (6 bases). TRBV23-1 is known as an ORF, though its function is uncertain. The CDR3 runs 16 residues. V shed 1 base and J shed 3 bases, with 13 bases lying between them. The CDR3 loop is CASSQYTGGDYNEQFF. The CDR3 DNA follows: TGCGCCAGCAGTCAATATACCGGGGGAGACTACAATGAGCAGTTCTTC.

This clonotype was recorded many times. The rearrangement joins TRBV5-1 to TRBJ2-1, with no clear D. Germline V gene lookup returns CDR1 SGHRS and CDR2 YFSETQ. CDR3 length: 15 residues. Between the trimmed V and J ends, which lost 4 bases and 0 bases, there was a span of 11 bases. The CDR3 bases are TGCGCCAGCAGCAAGGACGTGGGCTCCTACAATGAGCAGTTCTTC. This sequence encodes CASSKDVGSYNEQFF.

This clonotype was counted at least ten times. The chain combines TRBV7-6 with TRBJ2-2; D not resolved. Deletions cut 3 bases from V and 5 bases from J, with 10 bases between. The CDR3 extends over 14 amino acids. Germline V lookup: CDR1 SGHVS, CDR2 FNYEAQ. For the CDR3, the DNA is TGTGCCAGCAGCTTTAGGCGTGAAACCGGGGAGCTGTTTTTT. It codes for CASSFRRETGELFF.

The V gene is TRBV6-6, the J gene TRBJ2-3; D remains unclear. The length of the CDR3 is 15 residues. Germline loops: CDR1 MNHNY, CDR2 SVGAGI (reference sequence). V gave up 7 bases and J gave up 2 bases, with 16 bases separating them. As DNA, the CDR3 is TGTGCCAGCACCCCCCTGCCCTCTGCCACAGATACGCAGTATTTT. Protein product: CASTPLPSATDTQYF.

This clonotype was seen a few times. V and J are TRBV27 and TRBJ1-6; D remains ambiguous. Per germline, CDR1 MNHEY and CDR2 SMNVEV (reference sequence). V lost 2 bases to trimming and J lost 5 bases, with 10 bases between them. The CDR3 has 15 residues. The CDR3 region has the DNA TGTGCCAGCAGTTTAATGCTCAAGAATAATTCACCCCTCCACTTT. It yields the protein CASSLMLKNNSPLHF.

This clonotype has ten or more counts. This rearrangement joins TRBV19 to TRBJ1-1; D is possibly TRBD1 (6 bases). CDR3 size: 15 residues. Trimming stripped 9 bases from V and 2 bases from J, with 19 bases between. Germline V gene data show CDR1 as LNHDA and CDR2 as SQIVND (reference sequence). CDR3 nucleotide sequence: TGTGCCAGCTCCTTAATGGGGGGCATAAACACTGAAGCTTTCTTT. Encoded protein: CASSLMGGINTEAFF.

This clonotype occurred many times. This chain connects TRBV5-5 to TRBJ2-1; D is unclear. The CDR3 extends over 11 amino acids. Trimming took 0 bases from V and 9 from J, leaving 4 bases between them. CDR1 SGHKS and CDR2 YYEKEE come from the germline V gene (reference sequence). CDR3 nucleotide sequence: TGTGCCAGCAGCTTGGGGCGTGAGCAGTTCTTC. The encoded protein is CASSLGREQFF.

Only a few counts were recorded for this clonotype. This chain links TRBV24-1 with TRBJ2-1; 8 bases are a match to TRBD1. The CDR3 is made up of 16 amino acids. Germline V gene data show CDR1 as KGHDR and CDR2 as SFDVKD. The V and J ends lost 4 bases and 8 bases, in that order; junction bases with no gene match: 12. The CDR3: CATSDRTGRTLDEQFF. The DNA of the CDR3 is TGTGCCACCAGTGACCGGACAGGGAGGACCCTCGATGAGCAGTTCTTC.

This clonotype was found a few times. V usage is TRBV5-6 and J usage is TRBJ2-7, with 9 bases fitting TRBD1. This CDR3 has 14 amino acids. Germline V gene sequence: CDR1 SGHDT, CDR2 YYEEEE. V shed 6 bases and J 3 bases; nucleotides not matched to a gene: 7. CDR3 DNA: TGTGCCAGCACCACCACGGGACAGGGCTACGAGCAGTACTTC. This gives the protein CASTTTGQGYEQYF.

The chain combines TRBV7-3 with TRBJ2-3; D is uncertain. This CDR3 spans 13 amino acids. V was cut by 3 bases and J by 0 bases, with 4 bases left in between. Germline CDR1 reads SGHTA; CDR2 reads FQGTGA. The CDR3 DNA is TGTGCCAGCAGCTTGGCTAGCACAGATACGCAGTATTTT. Translated, it gives CASSLASTDTQYF.

At least ten counts were recorded for this clonotype. The chain carries TRBV20-1 and TRBJ2-7, with no clear D. The CDR3 sequence is 12 residues long. V shed 6 bases and J shed 5 bases, with 14 bases lying between them. In germline, CDR1 is DFQATT, CDR2 SNEGSKA (reference sequence). Written as DNA, the CDR3 is TGCAGTGCGGGGATGTTGAGAAACGAGCAGTACTTC. This codes for CSAGMLRNEQYF.

In this sample, this clonotype turned up many times. The rearrangement joins TRBV3-1 to TRBJ1-2, with D tentatively TRBD1 (5 bases). CDR1 is LGHDT and CDR2 is YNNKEL in the germline V gene (reference sequence). The CDR3 is made up of 16 amino acids. Trimming removed 2 bases at V and 6 bases at J, with 19 bases between. CDR3 coding DNA: TGTGCCAGCAGCCAATCCTACCGACAGCCCGGGCATGGCTACACCTTC. The encoded protein is CASSQSYRQPGHGYTF.

The chain links TRBV20-1 to TRBJ2-3; D may correspond to TRBD1 or TRBD2 (7 bases each). The CDR3 loop spans 13 amino acids. Germline V gene data show CDR1 as DFQATT and CDR2 as SNEGSKA (reference sequence). The germline V and J ends were trimmed by 7 bases and 6 bases, with 17 bases remaining between them. The CDR3 DNA sequence: TGCAGTGTTTTCAGGGGGGGAGGGGATACGCAGTATTTT. It encodes CSVFRGGGDTQYF.